The 7 T cell receptor beta chains presented below share a single source sample, sequenced in a study of Graves' ophthalmopathy and Graves' hyperthyroidism (dated by TCRdb to between 2018 and 2020). Data came from an Illumina HiSeq 2000. For repertoire sequencing, the TCR beta CDR3 regions were amplified from RNA transcripts. The first round of RT-PCR was done with HTBI primers and the Qiagen OneStep RT-PCR kit, and was followed by a second round of multiplex PCR, then size selection and purification. In TCRdb, the public reads were trimmed at Q25 with fastp and aligned with MiXCR, with productive beta chains retained. Every entry covers one CDR3 protein and lists the most common genes and DNA from its rows. The table for this sample lists about 620,000 distinct CDR3 sequences; 22% of them were counted only once. The ten largest make up around 6.9% of the sample. Sequenced sample: peripheral blood. These receptors were taken from a woman aged 18-29 years with stable Graves' hyperthyroidism. Some clones in this sample may be carry-over from other donors' samples. Donor details come from another sample of the same person, matched by shared clones.

This clonotype was observed at least ten times. This sequence joins TRBV6-1 and TRBJ1-2; D is ambiguous. CDR3 length: 16 residues. V was cut by 1 base and J by 0 bases, with 12 bases left in between. The germline CDR1 and CDR2 sequences are MNHNS and SASEGT. This chain's CDR3 is CASSEVAHLANYGYTF. In DNA form, the CDR3 reads TGTGCCAGCAGTGAAGTCGCTCACCTCGCTAACTATGGCTACACCTTC.

This clonotype was seen repeatedly, ten times or more. The chain links TRBV15 to TRBJ1-5, with a possible D match to TRBD1 (6 bases). CDR1 and CDR2 (germline): LNHNV, YYDKDF (reference sequence). The CDR3 length is 15 residues. V lost 0 bases and J lost 6, with 12 bases in between. Written as DNA, the CDR3 is TGTGCCACCAGCAGAGACAGGGGTATATCTCAGCCCCAGCATTTT. It translates to CATSRDRGISQPQHF.

The table lists this clonotype with a few counts. The chain recombines TRBV20-1 with TRBJ1-5; 8 bases map to TRBD1. Per germline, CDR1 DFQATT and CDR2 SNEGSKA (reference sequence). The ends lost 5 bases at V and 1 base at J; junction bases unmatched: 4. The CDR3 length is 14 residues. CDR3 region: CSAGQGASNQPQHF. CDR3 DNA: TGCAGTGCTGGACAGGGAGCAAGCAATCAGCCCCAGCATTTT.

This clonotype was recorded many times. The gene calls are TRBV27 and TRBJ2-7; D gene ambiguous. The CDR3 loop spans 15 amino acids. With 8 bases removed from V and 0 bases from J, the gap between germline ends came to 17 bases. The germline V gene encodes CDR1 MNHEY and CDR2 SMNVEV (reference sequence). CDR3 nucleotide sequence: TGTGCCAGCCGTACTAACTACGGACCCTCCTACGAGCAGTACTTC. Protein sequence: CASRTNYGPSYEQYF.

At least ten counts were recorded for this clonotype. In nucleotides, the CDR3 is TGTGCCAGCAGTTTATACGGAGACTACGAGCAGTACTTC. This gives the protein CASSLYGDYEQYF. The rearrangement links TRBV12-3 or TRBV12-4 to TRBJ2-7; D is unclear. Trimming took off 2 bases at V and 3 bases at J, with 8 bases between the two ends. The CDR3 is 13 residues long.

In this sample, this clonotype turned up many times. This chain links TRBV13 with TRBJ1-2; D gene ambiguous. The V and J ends lost 1 base and 4 bases respectively, with 13 bases between them. CDR1 and CDR2 from the germline V gene are PRHDT and FYEKMQ (reference sequence). The CDR3 is made up of 15 amino acids. This CDR3 is CASSLVSVVGYGYTF. Written as DNA, the CDR3 is TGTGCCAGCAGCTTAGTGTCGGTGGTGGGCTATGGCTACACCTTC. The variable domain in full, completed from reference TRBV13 and TRBJ1-2, reads AAGVIQSPRHLIKEKRETATLKCYPIPRHDTVYWYQQGPGQDPQFLISFYEKMQSDKGSIPDRFSAQQFSDYHSELNMSSLELGDSALYFCASSLVSVVGYGYTFGSGTRLTVV.

This clonotype was observed at least ten times. V usage is TRBV6-1 and J usage is TRBJ1-1; D is unresolved. Germline V gene sequence: CDR1 MNHNS, CDR2 SASEGT. Between the trimmed V and J ends, which lost 4 bases and 5 bases, there was a span of 8 bases. The CDR3 is made up of 12 amino acids. CDR3 bases: TGTGCCAGCAGTGTGGGTAGGACTGAAGCTTTCTTT. Amino acids: CASSVGRTEAFF.